Here is one T cell receptor beta chain with its context. Its antigen is unidentified. It was the roughly 130-subject validation cohort, separate from the approximately 620-subject first cohort, to which the donors belonged. V was shortened by 5 bases and J by 3 bases, with 17 bases between the two germline ends. Germline CDR1 is MNHNY and CDR2 is SVGAGI (reference sequence). This CDR3 has 15 amino acids. The repertoire was sequenced with immunoSEQ multiplex PCR; TCRdb's copy has only in-frame clones and lacks some. This table has more than 250,000 clones, approximately 90% appearing once. This specimen belongs to a study of cytomegalovirus exposure and HLA in healthy donors. On the study more broadly: The roughly 130 validation repertoires used the same platform as the roughly 610 first-cohort repertoires, a later analysis reported. The study, taken as a whole, reports: In vitro testing confirmed a few CMV-associated chains as specific for CMV antigens. According to the study, around 160 TCR beta chains were cytomegalovirus-associated.

Sequencing input: PBMCs. The sequence came from a woman in her twenties or thirties in good health and CMV-seropositive. This chain connects TRBV6-6 to TRBJ2-7; D unclear. In nucleotides, the CDR3 is TGTGCCAGCAGTGACCACCGGAACTTGGGCTACGAGCAGTACTTC. The encoded protein is CASSDHRNLGYEQYF.